The clone carrying this T cell receptor beta chain occurred a few times. No antigen is known for it. Relapse after autologous stem cell transplantation occurred in every patient, and brentuximab vedotin exposure varied. In germline, CDR1 is MRHNA, CDR2 SNTAGT. The CDR3 is made up of 14 amino acids. V was clipped by 6 bases and J by 7 bases; unmatched bases: 11. Here immunoSEQ multiplex PCR was the method, and the copy in TCRdb shows in-frame clones only, minus some. The sample records 14,000 to 15,000 clones, 55% to 65% being singletons. This sample is part of a study of PD-1 blockade in classical Hodgkin lymphoma. Study findings and constraints: Repertoire differences have undefined causes, possibly disease activity or prior therapy.

Specimen: peripheral blood mononuclear cells (PBMCs), collected at baseline. This receptor was taken from a human donor with classical Hodgkin lymphoma. V usage is TRBV6-4 and J usage is TRBJ2-7; 8 bases match TRBD2. CDR3 amino acids: CASRTGTRGWEQYF. The CDR3 region has the DNA TGTGCCAGCAGAACCGGGACTAGGGGCTGGGAGCAGTACTTC.